This T cell receptor beta chain came from a study of T cells after yellow fever vaccination. TCR cDNA, made by 5'RACE template switching, carried an added universal primer site and UMIs. MiXCR, run by TCRdb on the 5' RACE reads, gives a single entry per CDR3 protein. The table has over 150,000 distinct CDR3 sequences, more than 5.5% seen once. The CDR3 totals 12 residues. The trim removed 6 bases at V and 5 bases at J, leaving 7 bases unmatched. Germline CDR1 reads SQVTM; CDR2 reads ANQGSEA. Ten or more counts support this clonotype. Its antigen is undetermined. Points from the study as a whole: Subsequent to the booster, the majority of primary-vaccination clones reappeared (96% CD4, 88% CD8).

This clonotype was obtained from a man aged 18-30 years who received the YFV17D yellow fever vaccine. Sequenced here: CD4+ T cells sorted from PBMCs, sampled about 5 days after the first yellow fever vaccination. The genes are TRBV29-1 and TRBJ2-7, with TRBD1 matching 7 bases. CDR3 sequence reads: CSVVRDRDEQYF. The DNA of the CDR3 is TGCAGCGTGGTAAGAGACAGGGACGAGCAGTACTTC.